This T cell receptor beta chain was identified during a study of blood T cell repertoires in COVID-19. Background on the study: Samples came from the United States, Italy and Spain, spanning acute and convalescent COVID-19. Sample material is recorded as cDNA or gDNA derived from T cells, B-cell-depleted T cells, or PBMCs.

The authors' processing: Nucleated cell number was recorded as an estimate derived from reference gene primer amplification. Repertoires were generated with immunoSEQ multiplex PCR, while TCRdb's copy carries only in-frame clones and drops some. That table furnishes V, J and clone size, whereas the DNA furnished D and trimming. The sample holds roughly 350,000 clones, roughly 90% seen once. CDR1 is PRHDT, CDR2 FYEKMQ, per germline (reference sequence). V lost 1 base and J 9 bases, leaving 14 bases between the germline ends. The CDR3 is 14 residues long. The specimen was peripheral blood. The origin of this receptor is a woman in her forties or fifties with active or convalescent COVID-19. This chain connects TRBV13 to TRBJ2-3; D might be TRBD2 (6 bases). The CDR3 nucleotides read TGTGCCAGCAGCTTAGTCTCCAATGGGGGGACGCAGTATTTT. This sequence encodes CASSLVSNGGTQYF. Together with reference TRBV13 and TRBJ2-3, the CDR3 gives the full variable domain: AAGVIQSPRHLIKEKRETATLKCYPIPRHDTVYWYQQGPGQDPQFLISFYEKMQSDKGSIPDRFSAQQFSDYHSELNMSSLELGDSALYFCASSLVSNGGTQYFGPGTRLTVL.